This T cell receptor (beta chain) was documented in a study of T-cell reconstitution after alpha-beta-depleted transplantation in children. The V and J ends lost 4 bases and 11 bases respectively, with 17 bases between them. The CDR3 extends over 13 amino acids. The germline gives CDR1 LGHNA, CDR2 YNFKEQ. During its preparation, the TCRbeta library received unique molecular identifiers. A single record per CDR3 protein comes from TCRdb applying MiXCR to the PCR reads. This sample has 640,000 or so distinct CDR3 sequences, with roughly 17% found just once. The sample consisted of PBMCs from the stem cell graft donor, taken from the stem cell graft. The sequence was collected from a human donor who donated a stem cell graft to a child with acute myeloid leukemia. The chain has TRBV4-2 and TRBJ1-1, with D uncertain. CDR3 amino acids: CASSPDTMGYAFF. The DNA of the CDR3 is TGTGCCAGCAGCCCAGACACTATGGGATACGCTTTCTTT.